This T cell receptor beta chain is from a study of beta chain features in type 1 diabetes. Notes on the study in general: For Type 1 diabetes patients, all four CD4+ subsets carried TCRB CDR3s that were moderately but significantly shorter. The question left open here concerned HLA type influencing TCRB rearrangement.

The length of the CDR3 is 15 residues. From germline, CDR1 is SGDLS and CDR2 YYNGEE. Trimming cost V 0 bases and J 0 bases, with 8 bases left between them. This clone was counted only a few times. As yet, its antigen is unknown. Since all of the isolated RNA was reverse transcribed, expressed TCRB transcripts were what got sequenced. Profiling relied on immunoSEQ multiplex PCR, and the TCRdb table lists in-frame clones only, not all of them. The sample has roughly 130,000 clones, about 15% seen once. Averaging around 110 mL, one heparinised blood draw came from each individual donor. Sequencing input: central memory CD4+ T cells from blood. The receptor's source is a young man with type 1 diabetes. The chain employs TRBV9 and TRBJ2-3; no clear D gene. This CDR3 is CASSVGGYSTDTQYF. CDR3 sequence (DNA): TGTGCCAGCAGCGTAGGTGGCTACAGCACAGATACGCAGTATTTT.